A single sample gave rise to the 14 T cell receptor beta chains below, sequenced in a study of cytomegalovirus exposure and HLA in healthy donors. With 60 Vbeta and 13 Jbeta primers, the PCR was carried out. Repertoires were generated with immunoSEQ multiplex PCR, while TCRdb's copy carries only in-frame clones and drops some. Of around 41,000 clones in the sample, roughly 51% were seen once. Sequencing was done on a sample of PBMCs. The receptor set was obtained from a man between 60 and 70 years old in good health and CMV-seronegative.

The gene calls are TRBV4-1 and TRBJ2-7, with 10 bases aligning to TRBD1. CDR1 is MGHRA and CDR2 is YSYEKL in the germline V gene. J was trimmed by 3 bases and V by 0 bases; bases with no gene match: 2. The CDR3 consists of 15 residues. CDR3 coding DNA: TGCGCCAGCAGCCAAGATGGGACAGGGGTCTACGAGCAGTACTTC. It encodes CASSQDGTGVYEQYF.

The chain combines TRBV30 with TRBJ1-1; no definite D call. The CDR3 covers 14 residues. The germline V gene encodes CDR1 GTSNPN and CDR2 SVGIG (reference sequence). V was cut by 3 bases and J by 0 bases, with 11 bases left in between. This chain's CDR3 is CAWSTVYMNTEAFF. For the CDR3, the DNA is TGTGCCTGGAGCACAGTATACATGAACACTGAAGCTTTCTTT.

This chain connects TRBV6-1 to TRBJ2-6, with 9 bases aligning to TRBD1. Per germline, CDR1 MNHNS and CDR2 SASEGT. Unmatched junction bases numbered 4, after V lost 6 bases and J lost 4 bases. The CDR3 is 15 amino acids. CDR3 protein: CASSRTGAGANVLTF. CDR3 coding DNA: TGTGCCAGCAGCCGGACAGGGGCCGGGGCCAACGTCCTGACTTTC.

Here the CDR3 DNA reads TGTGCCAGCAGTGACCAGCGGGAGGGTGATGTGACCCAGTACTTC. This sequence encodes CASSDQREGDVTQYF. The genes are TRBV25-1 and TRBJ2-5; 10 positions match TRBD2. Germline CDR1 is MGHDK and CDR2 is SYGVNS. V lost 3 bases, J lost 7 bases, and 8 bases stayed unmatched. The length of the CDR3 is 15 residues. The variable domain in full, with the rest retrieved from reference TRBV25-1 and TRBJ2-5, is EADIYQTPRYLVIGTGKKITLECSQTMGHDKMYWYQQDPGMELHLIHYSYGVNSTEKGDLSSESTVSRIRTEHFPLTLESARPSHTSQYLCASSDQREGDVTQYFGPGTRLLVL.

The chain uses TRBV19 and TRBJ2-7; possibly TRBD2 for D (5 bases). The germline V and J ends were trimmed by 5 bases and 7 bases, with 18 bases remaining between them. Germline V lookup: CDR1 LNHDA, CDR2 SQIVND (reference sequence). CDR3 length equals 14 residues. CDR3 sequence: CASSAQRTGREQYF. The DNA for the CDR3 is TGTGCCAGTAGTGCCCAGCGGACTGGTAGGGAGCAGTACTTC.

This clone appeared a few times. The chain combines TRBV9 with TRBJ2-1; 12 bases align to TRBD2. The CDR3 is made up of 14 amino acids. The germline V gene encodes CDR1 SGDLS and CDR2 YYNGEE. V trimming: 0 bases; J trimming: 9 bases; junction bases outside the gene matches: 1. CDR3 nucleotide sequence: TGTGCCAGCAGCGTAGAACTAGCGGGAGGTGAGCAGTTCTTC. Its protein is CASSVELAGGEQFF. Full variable domain (remainder filled in from reference TRBV9 and TRBJ2-1): DSGVTQTPKHLITATGQRVTLRCSPRSGDLSVYWYQQSLDQGLQFLIQYYNGEERAKGNILERFSAQQFPDLHSELNLSSLELGDSALYFCASSVELAGGEQFFGPGTRLTVL.

This clone was recorded a few times. This chain links TRBV2 with TRBJ2-7, with 9 bases that match TRBD1. Germline CDR1 SNHLY, CDR2 FYNNEI. The CDR3 extends over 14 amino acids. J gave up 5 bases and V 7 bases, and 9 bases lay outside the gene matches. Here the CDR3 DNA reads TGTGCCAGCAACAACCGGGACAGGGACAACGAGCAGTACTTC. Translation: CASNNRDRDNEQYF. The full variable domain, with the rest looked up from reference TRBV2 and TRBJ2-7, is EPEVTQTPSHQVTQMGQEVILRCVPISNHLYFYWYRQILGQKVEFLVSFYNNEISEKSEIFDDQFSVERPDGSNFTLKIRSTKLEDSAMYFCASNNRDRDNEQYFGPGTRLTVT.

This clone was observed once. The chain combines TRBV4-2 with TRBJ2-1, with TRBD2 identical over 9 bases. In germline, CDR1 is LGHNA, CDR2 YNFKEQ. The CDR3 extends over 15 amino acids. The J segment lost 4 bases and the V segment lost 1 base, leaving 2 bases of the junction unmatched. The DNA of the CDR3 is TGTGCCAGCAGCCAAGGACTAGCGGCTTACAATGAGCAGTTCTTC. Protein product: CASSQGLAAYNEQFF.

The chain joins TRBV6-6 to TRBJ1-1, with 9 positions matching TRBD1. The CDR3 loop spans 13 amino acids. Germline CDR1 reads MNHNY; CDR2 reads SVGAGI (reference sequence). V gave up 6 bases and J gave up 7 bases; unmatched junction bases: 6. CDR3 DNA: TGTGCCAGCAGGCGGACAGGGGAGGGTGAAGCTTTCTTT. It encodes CASRRTGEGEAFF.

The genes are TRBV6-1 and TRBJ2-7, with 12 bases matching TRBD1. The CDR3 sequence is 15 residues long. Germline loops: CDR1 MNHNS, CDR2 SASEGT. V shed 4 bases, J shed 5 bases, and the junction held 6 bases outside the gene matches. The CDR3 DNA reads TGTGCCAGCAGTGGTGGGACAGGGGGCGCCCACGAGCAGTACTTC. It translates to CASSGGTGGAHEQYF.

The V call is TRBV19, the J call TRBJ2-7; D may be TRBD2 (6 bases). CDR1 and CDR2 (germline): LNHDA, SQIVND (reference sequence). V was shortened by 5 bases and J by 3 bases, with 14 bases between the two germline ends. The CDR3 runs to 14 residues. The CDR3 spells CASSPGGWDYEQYF. The CDR3 bases are TGTGCCAGTAGTCCCGGGGGATGGGACTACGAGCAGTACTTC.

This clone has only a few counts. The genes are TRBV5-1 and TRBJ1-3; no reliable D call. From germline, CDR1 is SGHRS and CDR2 YFSETQ. CDR3 size: 14 residues. V dropped 0 bases and J dropped 8 bases, with 12 bases sitting between them. The CDR3 bases are TGCGCCAGCAGCTTGGCGGGGAGGTGGGACACCATATATTTT. It codes for CASSLAGRWDTIYF. Looking up the rest from reference TRBV5-1 and TRBJ1-3 gives the full variable domain: KAGVTQTPRYLIKTRGQQVTLSCSPISGHRSVSWYQQTPGQGLQFLFEYFSETQRNKGNFPGRFSGRQFSNSRSEMNVSTLELGDSALYLCASSLAGRWDTIYFGEGSWLTVV.

This chain joins TRBV11-2 and TRBJ2-1; D gene uncertain. There are 17 residues in the CDR3. Trimming took 1 base from V and 4 from J, leaving 17 bases between them. Looked up from germline, CDR1 is SGHAT and CDR2 is FQNNGV. The CDR3 reads CASSLVTRRSPYNEQFF. The CDR3 region has the DNA TGTGCCAGCAGCTTAGTGACGAGGCGGAGCCCGTACAATGAGCAGTTCTTC.

The chain recombines TRBV14 with TRBJ1-1, with 7 bases lining up with TRBD1. The CDR3 has 16 residues. V lost 4 bases and J lost 2; bases outside the gene matches: 10. Germline CDR1 and CDR2: SGHDN and FVKESK. CDR3: CASSPVQGIKNTEAFF. In DNA, the CDR3 is TGTGCCAGCAGCCCAGTACAGGGGATTAAAAACACTGAAGCTTTCTTT.